Listed below are T cell receptor beta chains from one sample, sequenced in a study of CD8 T cells in ankylosing spondylitis. One entry per CDR3 protein, called by TCRdb with MiXCR from the 5' RACE reads. Among 500,000 or so distinct CDR3 sequences, roughly 5.3% were seen once, and the ten largest hold approximately 3.5%. Specimen: blood, either unsorted or a sorted T cell fraction (not recorded which). These receptor sequences come from a male donor with ankylosing spondylitis. CDR3s include the opening cysteine and the closing phenylalanine or tryptophan. The order of the fields is clone size, J gene, D gene, V gene, CDR3 protein, CDR3 DNA. D genes are given only for firm matches. A clone size is listed for some rows: how often the clone was seen (once, few, many), or a class if it is expanded.

-	TRBJ2-6	TRBD2	TRBV5-6	CASSRVAGAGANVLTF	TGTGCCAGCAGCCGAGTAGCGGGGGCTGGGGCCAACGTCCTGACTTTC
few	TRBJ2-5	-	TRBV5-1	CASSLSIWAETQYF	TGCGCCAGCAGCTTATCCATCTGGGCGGAGACCCAGTACTTC
-	TRBJ2-7	TRBD2	TRBV5-1	CASSLARSGRYPGEQYF	TGCGCCAGCAGCTTGGCCCGAAGCGGGAGGTACCCGGGCGAGCAGTACTTC
many	TRBJ2-1	-	TRBV6-2/TRBV6-3	CASSYNAPESPYNEQFF	TGTGCCAGCAGTTACAACGCCCCGGAATCCCCTTACAATGAGCAGTTCTTC
many	TRBJ2-1	-	TRBV4-3	CASSQIQYYNEQFF	TGCGCCAGCAGCCAAATCCAATACTACAATGAGCAGTTCTTC
many	TRBJ1-2	-	TRBV20-1	CSARRTRGGYGYTF	TGCAGTGCTAGAAGGACCCGGGGGGGCTATGGCTACACCTTC
many	TRBJ2-1	-	TRBV6-5	CASSYSRGAYNEQFF	TGTGCCAGCAGTTACTCCCGGGGAGCCTACAATGAGCAGTTCTTC
-	TRBJ2-6	-	TRBV7-8	CASSPGRTGANVLTF	TGTGCCAGCAGCCCTGGCCGGACTGGGGCCAACGTCCTGACTTTC
-	TRBJ2-1	TRBD2	TRBV11-2	CASSSLAGGSYNEQFF	TGTGCCAGCAGCTCATTAGCGGGAGGGTCCTACAATGAGCAGTTCTTC
few	TRBJ2-1	TRBD2	TRBV12-3/TRBV12-4	CASSFSSGRLSEQFF	TGTGCCAGCAGTTTCTCTAGCGGGAGGCTTAGTGAGCAGTTCTTC
few	TRBJ2-7	TRBD2	TRBV10-3	CAIWTSGDEQYF	TGTGCCATCTGGACTAGCGGAGACGAGCAGTACTTC
few	TRBJ2-1	TRBD2	TRBV20-1	CSARVRLAGSYNEQFF	TGCAGTGCTAGAGTCCGACTAGCGGGGAGCTACAATGAGCAGTTCTTC
many	TRBJ2-7	-	TRBV20-1	CSAPSLAVRYEQYF	TGCAGTGCCCCCAGCCTCGCGGTTCGCTACGAGCAGTACTTC
few	TRBJ2-3	-	TRBV20-1	CSARGWEGSTDTQYF	TGCAGTGCTAGAGGCTGGGAAGGATCCACAGATACGCAGTATTTT
few	TRBJ1-2	-	TRBV20-1	CSARAPETVPTTNYGYTF	TGCAGTGCTAGGGCACCCGAGACAGTTCCCACCACAAACTATGGCTACACCTTC
many	TRBJ2-4	-	TRBV20-1	CSASGARGENIQYF	TGCAGTGCTAGTGGCGCGAGGGGAGAAAACATTCAGTACTTC
many	TRBJ2-2	TRBD1	TRBV7-8	CASSSRQGNTGELFF	TGTGCCAGCAGCTCCAGACAGGGGAACACCGGGGAGCTGTTTTTT
-	TRBJ2-1	-	TRBV12-3/TRBV12-4	CASSHTDLRGNEQFF	TGTGCCAGCAGTCATACCGACTTGAGGGGAAATGAGCAGTTCTTC
many	TRBJ1-3	-	TRBV7-9	CASSLNRGPSGNTIYF	TGTGCCAGCAGCTTAAACCGGGGCCCCTCTGGAAACACCATATATTTT
many	TRBJ2-3	TRBD1	TRBV29-1	CSVLGTGSSTDTQYF	TGCAGCGTTTTGGGGACAGGGTCTAGCACAGATACGCAGTATTTT
many	TRBJ2-1	TRBD1	TRBV20-1	CSARPMQTGKAYNEQFF	TGCAGTGCTCGACCGATGCAGACAGGGAAGGCCTACAATGAGCAGTTCTTC
many	TRBJ1-1	-	TRBV20-1	CSASRIGAVGNTEAFF	TGCAGTGCTAGTCGTATCGGAGCAGTCGGGAACACTGAAGCTTTCTTT
many	TRBJ2-7	-	TRBV5-6	CASSLTEGYEQYF	TGTGCCAGCAGCTTGACAGAGGGCTACGAGCAGTACTTC
many	TRBJ2-5	-	TRBV27	CASSLGSYNQETQYF	TGTGCCAGCAGTTTAGGCAGTTACAACCAAGAGACCCAGTACTTC
many	TRBJ2-7	-	TRBV4-2	CASSRDTGMGSSYEQYF	TGTGCCAGCAGCCGCGACACAGGGATGGGGAGCTCCTACGAGCAGTACTTC
-	TRBJ1-2	TRBD1	TRBV27	CASSLVGTGEAIYGYTF	TGTGCCAGCAGTTTAGTTGGGACAGGGGAAGCGATCTATGGCTACACCTTC
many	TRBJ1-1	-	TRBV6-2/TRBV6-3	CASSYSVDGTNTEAFF	TGTGCCAGCAGTTACTCGGTCGACGGAACGAACACTGAAGCTTTCTTT
many	TRBJ1-5	-	TRBV5-1	CASSSTGDSQPQHF	TGCGCCAGCAGCTCAACGGGGGATTCTCAGCCCCAGCATTTT
many	TRBJ2-7	TRBD1	TRBV7-2	CASSLVLIRDRGYEQYF	TGTGCCAGCAGCTTAGTTCTAATCCGGGACAGGGGCTACGAGCAGTACTTC
many	TRBJ2-1	TRBD2	TRBV4-3	CASSPRGQLAGVEQFF	TGCGCCAGCAGCCCCCGGGGCCAACTAGCGGGGGTGGAGCAGTTCTTC